This T cell receptor beta chain was sequenced in a study of T cell clonality in common variable immunodeficiency. The study's findings and limits: CVID subjects showed higher TCRbeta clonality than healthy controls.

The repertoire was sequenced with immunoSEQ multiplex PCR; TCRdb's copy has only in-frame clones and lacks some. This repertoire holds about 39,000 clones, and none appear only once. This clone was counted at least ten times. Its antigen is not known. The read terminates 3 residues ahead of where the CDR3 ends, so the germline J gene completes it. This CDR3 comprises 12 residues. Trimming cost V 8 bases and J 7 bases, with 13 bases left between them. Germline V gene lookup returns CDR1 SGHTA and CDR2 FQGNSA. The source is a person aged 18-69 years in good health. The sequencing sample was made of peripheral blood mononuclear cells. This chain joins TRBV7-2 and TRBJ2-3; the D gene is possibly TRBD1 (5 bases). Incomplete CDR3 DNA: TGTGCCAGCGGGGCGGAATTGTATACG. Translated: CASGAELYT. The CDR3 in full is CASGAELYTQYF. The whole variable domain, remainder taken from reference TRBV7-2 and TRBJ2-3, is GAGVSQSPSNKVTEKGKDVELRCDPISGHTALYWYRQSLGQGLEFLIYFQGNSAPDKSGLPSDRFSAERTGGSVSTLTIQRTQQEDSAVYLCASGAELYTQYFGPGTRLTVL.